A single sample gave rise to the 20 T cell receptor beta chains below, sequenced in a study of technical replicates of blood from a handful of donors. Assay: immunoSEQ multiplex PCR; the TCRdb copy retains only in-frame clones and omits some. The table has tens of thousands of clones, around 93% seen once. Sequencing was performed on T cells isolated from PBMCs. These receptors came from a human donor in good health.

The J gene is TRBJ2-7, the V gene TRBV7-9, with TRBD1 as a possible D gene (6 bases). The CDR3 spans 15 residues. CDR1 is SEHNR, CDR2 FQNEAQ, per germline (reference sequence). The germline V and J ends were trimmed by 2 bases and 6 bases, with 17 bases remaining between them. The CDR3 here is CASSLMGAHDPEQYF. DNA for the CDR3: TGTGCCAGCAGCTTAATGGGGGCTCATGATCCCGAGCAGTACTTC.

V and J are TRBV4-1 and TRBJ2-7, with TRBD2 matching over 7 bases. CDR1 MGHRA and CDR2 YSYEKL come from the germline V gene. The CDR3 is 16 amino acids. V trimming: 2 bases; J trimming: 1 base; junction bases outside the gene matches: 8. The CDR3 DNA is TGCGCCAGCAGCCAAATACCCGCTAGCGGTTCCTACGAGCAGTACTTC. Translated, it gives CASSQIPASGSYEQYF.

J is TRBJ2-7 and V is TRBV29-1; TRBD1 aligns across 8 bases. The CDR3 spans 12 residues. Germline CDR1 is SQVTM and CDR2 is ANQGSEA. CDR3 nucleotides: TGCAGGGCCGGGAAGACAGGGGACGAGCAGTACTTC. This encodes CRAGKTGDEQYF.

The count of this clone is one. V gene TRBV7-3 combines with J gene TRBJ2-1; 11 positions match TRBD2. Germline V lookup: CDR1 SGHTA, CDR2 FQGTGA. The CDR3 consists of 15 residues. The V segment lost 5 bases and the J segment 5 bases; nucleotides outside the gene matches: 5. The CDR3 DNA follows: TGTGCCAGCAGCCGTACTAGCGGGAGCGACAATGAGCAGTTCTTC. Translated, it gives CASSRTSGSDNEQFF. The complete variable domain, with remaining parts taken from reference TRBV7-3 and TRBJ2-1, reads GAGVSQTPSNKVTEKGKYVELRCDPISGHTALYWYRQSLGQGPEFLIYFQGTGAADDSGLPNDRFFAVRPEGSVSTLKIQRTERGDSAVYLCASSRTSGSDNEQFFGPGTRLTVL.

The J gene is TRBJ1-2, the V gene TRBV6-1; D is possibly TRBD1 (5 bases). Germline V gene sequence: CDR1 MNHNS, CDR2 SASEGT. Trimming took 7 bases from V and 2 from J, leaving 8 bases between them. There are 12 residues in the CDR3. CDR3 bases: TGTGCCAGCATAAGGGGCAACTATGGCTACACCTTC. This codes for CASIRGNYGYTF.

This clone showed up just once. J is TRBJ1-4 and V is TRBV11-2, with TRBD1 identical over 7 bases. The germline CDR1 and CDR2 sequences are SGHAT and FQNNGV. The CDR3 runs to 14 residues. V lost 6 bases to trimming and J lost 7 bases; unmatched junction nucleotides: 8. The CDR3 DNA reads as TGTGCCAGCAGTATAAGGGGGCGTAGTGAAAAACTGTTTTTT. This codes for CASSIRGRSEKLFF.

The rearrangement joins TRBV15 to TRBJ1-4; 9 bases agree with TRBD1. The germline V gene has CDR1 LNHNV and CDR2 YYDKDF (reference sequence). The V segment lost 0 bases and the J segment 7 bases; nucleotides outside the gene matches: 9. The CDR3 spans 17 residues. The CDR3 sequence: CATSRDHKGQGSEKLFF. The DNA for the CDR3 is TGTGCCACCAGCAGAGATCATAAGGGACAGGGAAGTGAAAAACTGTTTTTT.

The V gene is TRBV2, the J gene TRBJ1-2, with 7 bases that match TRBD1. CDR3 length equals 15 residues. V was clipped by 3 bases and J by 0 bases; unmatched bases: 4. Germline V gene data show CDR1 as SNHLY and CDR2 as FYNNEI. The CDR3 here is CASSDLQGANYGYTF. The CDR3 nucleotides read TGTGCCAGCAGTGACCTTCAGGGGGCTAACTATGGCTACACCTTC.

The chain combines TRBV28 with TRBJ1-1, with D uncertain. Germline V gene lookup returns CDR1 MDHEN and CDR2 SYDVKM. The CDR3 covers 13 residues. V lost 5 bases to trimming and J lost 0 bases, with 7 bases between them. The CDR3 DNA sequence: TGTGCCAGCAGTAATACACTGAACACTGAAGCTTTCTTT. It is translated as CASSNTLNTEAFF.

V and J are TRBV29-1 and TRBJ1-4, with D uncertain. The V and J ends lost 6 bases and 0 bases respectively, with 8 bases between them. The CDR3 sequence is 13 residues long. Germline lookup yields CDR1 SQVTM and CDR2 ANQGSEA. The DNA of the CDR3 is TGCAGCGTAACGGGAGCAACTAATGAAAAACTGTTTTTT. Amino acid sequence: CSVTGATNEKLFF. The whole variable domain, remainder taken from reference TRBV29-1 and TRBJ1-4, is SAVISQKPSRDICQRGTSLTIQCQVDSQVTMMFWYRQQPGQSLTLIATANQGSEATYESGFVIDKFPISRPNLTFSTLTVSNMSPEDSSIYLCSVTGATNEKLFFGSGTQLSVL.

The chain couples TRBV28 to TRBJ1-2, with D unclear. V lost 8 bases and J 4 bases, leaving 11 bases between the germline ends. This CDR3 spans 12 amino acids. CDR1 MDHEN and CDR2 SYDVKM come from the germline V gene. The CDR3 nucleotides read TGTGCCAGCTCCCTCCGGAGCTATGGCTACACCTTC. It is translated as CASSLRSYGYTF.

This rearrangement joins TRBV25-1 to TRBJ2-3; 7 nucleotides align to TRBD2. The V segment lost 5 bases and the J segment 5 bases; nucleotides outside the gene matches: 7. CDR1 MGHDK and CDR2 SYGVNS come from the germline V gene. The CDR3 runs to 14 residues. As DNA, the CDR3 is TGTGCCAGCAGTATCCCAGGGAGGGGAGATACGCAGTATTTT. Translating it yields CASSIPGRGDTQYF.

The table lists this clone with a count of one. The genes are TRBV7-2 and TRBJ2-5, with 7 nucleotides matching TRBD2. Germline trimming cut 2 bases from V and 5 bases from J; bases unmatched to any gene: 11. This CDR3 has 16 amino acids. Germline values: CDR1 SGHTA, CDR2 FQGNSA. CDR3 sequence (DNA): TGTGCCAGCAGCTTAAGATCTAGCGGCCGGAGGGAGACCCAGTACTTC. It yields the protein CASSLRSSGRRETQYF.

The rearrangement uses TRBV4-1 and TRBJ1-2; TRBD1 matches 8 bases. The J segment lost 3 bases and the V segment lost 1 base, leaving 4 bases of the junction unmatched. Germline V gives CDR1 MGHRA, CDR2 YSYEKL. The CDR3 length is 15 residues. This chain's CDR3 is CASSQVVQGDYGYTF. In DNA form, the CDR3 reads TGCGCCAGCAGCCAAGTCGTACAGGGGGACTATGGCTACACCTTC.

This sequence joins TRBV2 and TRBJ2-1, with a possible D match to TRBD1 (5 bases). V was shortened by 3 bases and J by 7 bases, with 10 bases between the two germline ends. Germline CDR1 and CDR2: SNHLY and FYNNEI. This CDR3 is 13 amino acids long. CDR3 DNA: TGTGCCAGCAGTGACGAGGCAGGGAATGAGCAGTTCTTC. This gives the protein CASSDEAGNEQFF.

The V call is TRBV2, the J call TRBJ2-3; D not certain. The CDR3 loop spans 15 amino acids. Trimming left V 3 bases short and J 4 bases short, with 14 bases between. Germline V gene lookup returns CDR1 SNHLY and CDR2 FYNNEI. This CDR3 is CASSETPSYPDTQYF. DNA of the CDR3: TGTGCCAGCAGTGAGACTCCTTCGTATCCAGATACGCAGTATTTT.

The chain recombines TRBV27 with TRBJ1-1; D is possibly TRBD1 (6 bases). The germline V gene has CDR1 MNHEY and CDR2 SMNVEV (reference sequence). Trimming left V 6 bases short and J 1 base short, with 12 bases between. This CDR3 region has 14 residues. The DNA of the CDR3 is TGTGCCAGCAGCTCCGGGACACCGAACACTGAAGCTTTCTTT. This encodes CASSSGTPNTEAFF.

Remarks on this clone: The germline gene is not matched at one end of the junction; a read error may be the cause. The chain employs TRBV12-5 and TRBJ2-1; TRBD2 is a possible D gene (5 bases). This CDR3 contains 13 residues. The germline gives CDR1 LGHNT, CDR2 FRNRAP. The CDR3, as DNA: TGTGCTAGTGCTTTGGTACTAGGTAATGAGCAGTTCTTC. Protein product: CASALVLGNEQFF.

This clone has a single count. The chain combines TRBV7-2 with TRBJ2-2; TRBD2 aligns across 13 bases. The V segment lost 5 bases and the J segment 6 bases; nucleotides outside the gene matches: 9. Per germline, CDR1 SGHTA and CDR2 FQGNSA. This CDR3 contains 17 residues. Here the CDR3 reads CASSPLGLAGEAGELFF. The CDR3 DNA sequence: TGTGCCAGCAGCCCCTTAGGACTAGCGGGAGAGGCCGGGGAGCTGTTTTTT.

V gene TRBV9 combines with J gene TRBJ2-1, with D possibly being TRBD2 (6 bases). The length of the CDR3 is 12 residues. In germline, CDR1 is SGDLS, CDR2 YYNGEE. V lost 1 base and J lost 10, with 9 bases in between. The CDR3 sequence is CASSVRRGEQFF. The CDR3 DNA is TGTGCCAGCAGCGTAAGGCGGGGCGAGCAGTTCTTC.